This entry lists 28 T cell receptor beta chains sequenced from one sample in a study of early T cells in non-severe SARS-CoV-2 infection. TCRdb independently ran MiXCR on the 5' RACE reads; one entry per CDR3 protein. The table lists approximately 52,000 distinct CDR3 sequences, 7% to 9% of them singletons. The material sequenced was whole blood. The receptors were sampled from an adult who was a healthcare worker with PCR-confirmed SARS-CoV-2 infection or an uninfected control (not recorded which).

This clonotype was seen repeatedly, ten times or more. This chain links TRBV11-3 with TRBJ2-1; D is perhaps TRBD1 (6 bases). This CDR3 comprises 14 residues. V was shortened by 2 bases and J by 8 bases, with 13 bases between the two germline ends. CDR1 is SGHNT and CDR2 is YENEEA in the germline V gene. The CDR3 region is CASSLYTGSDEQFF. The CDR3 DNA sequence: TGTGCCAGCAGCTTATATACAGGGAGCGATGAGCAGTTCTTC. Together with reference TRBV11-3 and TRBJ2-1, the CDR3 gives the full variable domain: EAGVVQSPRYKIIEKKQPVAFWCNPISGHNTLYWYLQNLGQGPELLIRYENEEAVDDSQLPKDRFSAERLKGVDSTLKIQPAELGDSAVYLCASSLYTGSDEQFFGPGTRLTVL.

This chain joins TRBV7-8 and TRBJ2-7; D is possibly TRBD1 (6 bases). Per the germline V gene, CDR1 is SGHVS and CDR2 is FQNEAQ. CDR3 length: 16 amino acids. Trimming removed 4 bases from V and 3 bases from J, with 19 bases in between. The DNA of the CDR3 is TGTGCCAGCAGCTCTACTACAGGGTACGCATTCTACGAGCAGTACTTC. Translating gives CASSSTTGYAFYEQYF.

In this sample, this clonotype turned up many times. The chain carries TRBV5-5 and TRBJ2-2, with 9 bases lining up with TRBD1. Trimming removed 0 bases from V and 9 bases from J; junction bases left unmatched: 6. Germline V CDR1 and CDR2: SGHKS, YYEKEE (reference sequence). The CDR3 is 15 amino acids. The CDR3 sequence: CASSLATGGQRELFF. The CDR3 coding sequence is TGTGCCAGCAGCTTGGCAACAGGGGGCCAGCGGGAGCTGTTTTTT.

This clonotype was recorded many times. The rearrangement uses TRBV11-2 and TRBJ2-5; no reliable D call. The CDR3 length is 14 residues. The germline V and J ends were trimmed by 5 bases and 5 bases, with 15 bases remaining between them. CDR1 is SGHAT and CDR2 is FQNNGV in the germline V gene. The DNA for the CDR3 is TGTGCCAGCAGCCCACCTGGGGTACGGGAGACCCAGTACTTC. Protein sequence: CASSPPGVRETQYF.

This clonotype appeared a few times. The chain links TRBV7-6 to TRBJ1-3, with D unresolved. V was cut by 4 bases and J by 0 bases, with 10 bases left in between. The CDR3 has 15 residues. Germline CDR1 and CDR2: SGHVS and FNYEAQ. CDR3 protein: CASSSRSLSGNTIYF. CDR3 DNA: TGTGCCAGCAGCTCCCGAAGTCTCTCTGGAAACACCATATATTTT.

The chain is built from TRBV21-1 and TRBJ2-5. TRBV21-1 is an annotated pseudogene. The CDR3 loop spans 11 amino acids. CDR3 sequence: CASSGWETQYF. The CDR3 DNA reads as TGTGCCAGCAGCGGCTGGGAGACCCAGTACTTC.

The sample holds a few counts of this clonotype. The gene calls are TRBV28 and TRBJ2-3; 7 nucleotides align to TRBD2. Germline V gene data show CDR1 as MDHEN and CDR2 as SYDVKM. The CDR3 has 14 residues. V lost 5 bases, J lost 0 bases, and 2 bases stayed unmatched. The CDR3 reads CASSPSGSTDTQYF. CDR3 nucleotides: TGTGCCAGCAGTCCTAGCGGAAGCACAGATACGCAGTATTTT.

The chain combines TRBV6-2 or TRBV6-3 with TRBJ2-7; D is ambiguous. The germline V and J ends were trimmed by 8 bases and 3 bases, with 11 bases remaining between them. CDR1 and CDR2 from the germline V gene are MNHEY and SVGEGT. The CDR3 has 12 residues. CDR3 nucleotide sequence: TGTGCCAGCGGGCCGGTAGTCTACGAGCAGTACTTC. Translation gives CASGPVVYEQYF.

This clonotype occurred a few times. The V gene is TRBV10-3, the J gene TRBJ1-1; D not certain. The germline V gene has CDR1 ENHRY and CDR2 SYGVKD. CDR3 size: 13 residues. Trimming stripped 6 bases from V and 2 bases from J, with 10 bases between. The CDR3 DNA reads as TGTGCCATCAGGGGCAAGGGTAACACTGAAGCTTTCTTT. This encodes CAIRGKGNTEAFF.

This clonotype was recorded a few times. V and J are TRBV12-3 or TRBV12-4 and TRBJ1-5; the D is unclear. The CDR3 runs 14 residues. V lost 6 bases, J lost 5 bases, and 14 bases lay in between. CDR3 region: CASRLTAKDQPQHF. DNA of the CDR3: TGTGCCAGCAGACTTACAGCGAAGGATCAGCCCCAGCATTTT.

This clonotype showed up many times. The chain joins TRBV4-3 to TRBJ2-7; 9 bases fit TRBD2. The CDR3 is 18 residues long. The V gene's germline CDR1 is LGHNA and CDR2 YSLEER. V shed 5 bases, J shed 5 bases, and the junction held 19 bases outside the gene matches. CDR3 DNA: TGCGCCAGCAGCTTCCGCCGGGACTTCGGGACTAGCAGCAACGAGCAGTACTTC. Protein product: CASSFRRDFGTSSNEQYF.

This clonotype was detected many times. The V gene is TRBV6-6, the J gene TRBJ1-1; 7 nucleotides align to TRBD1. Germline V lookup: CDR1 MNHNY, CDR2 SVGAGI (reference sequence). With V trimmed by 4 bases and J by 3 bases, 5 bases remained unmatched. The length of the CDR3 is 14 residues. The DNA for the CDR3 is TGTGCCAGCAGTTCCTCAGGGGGTGACACTGAAGCTTTCTTT. It codes for CASSSSGGDTEAFF.

V gene TRBV20-1 combines with J gene TRBJ2-1; TRBD2 matches 13 bases. This CDR3 region has 15 residues. With V trimmed by 5 bases and J by 5 bases, 6 bases remained unmatched. The germline CDR1 and CDR2 sequences are DFQATT and SNEGSKA (reference sequence). CDR3 loop: CSASSGTSGNNEQFF. The CDR3 nucleotides read TGCAGTGCTTCTTCCGGGACTAGCGGGAACAATGAGCAGTTCTTC.

The CDR3 nucleotides are TGTGCCAGCAGCCCGCAGGGGTTTGGGGCTTGGTATGGCTACACCTTC. As protein: CASSPQGFGAWYGYTF. The chain recombines TRBV7-8 with TRBJ1-2, with D possibly TRBD1 on 6 matching bases. The CDR3 runs to 16 residues. V lost 5 bases and J lost 5, with 21 bases in between. Germline-derived CDR1 and CDR2 are SGHVS and FQNEAQ.

This clonotype was counted many times. The rearrangement joins TRBV27 to TRBJ2-7; a possible D gene is TRBD2 (7 bases). Trimming removed 2 bases at V and 6 bases at J, with 17 bases between. Per germline, CDR1 MNHEY and CDR2 SMNVEV (reference sequence). The CDR3 has 15 residues. CDR3 protein: CASSLIGGGGFEQYF. DNA of the CDR3: TGTGCCAGCAGTTTAATAGGAGGGGGGGGTTTCGAGCAGTACTTC.

This clonotype was counted only a few times. This rearrangement joins TRBV6-6 to TRBJ1-1; D is possibly TRBD1 (5 bases). CDR3 length: 17 residues. Germline values: CDR1 MNHNY, CDR2 SVGAGI (reference sequence). Trimming stripped 2 bases from V and 0 bases from J, with 16 bases between. The CDR3 is CASSYPKQTGLNTEAFF. CDR3 bases: TGTGCCAGCAGTTACCCGAAACAGACGGGGCTGAACACTGAAGCTTTCTTT.

The J gene is TRBJ2-2, the V gene TRBV11-3; a possible D gene is TRBD2 (6 bases). Germline CDR1 SGHNT, CDR2 YENEEA. The ends were cut back, 7 bases at V and 4 bases at J, with 19 bases in the middle. The CDR3 length is 16 residues. CDR3 coding DNA: TGTGCCAGCACCTCTCTGGGAGGTTCGTTCACCGGGGAGCTGTTTTTT. It translates to CASTSLGGSFTGELFF.

This clonotype appeared many times. This chain joins TRBV5-1 and TRBJ2-5; a weak D match, TRBD2 (6 bases). Germline V gives CDR1 SGHRS, CDR2 YFSETQ. The V and J ends lost 4 bases and 4 bases respectively, with 11 bases between them. CDR3 length: 13 residues. DNA for the CDR3: TGCGCCAGCAGCCCTACCGGGGGAGAGACCCAGTACTTC. As protein: CASSPTGGETQYF.

This chain uses TRBV5-1 with TRBJ2-1; tentatively, D is TRBD2 (5 bases). Germline assignment: CDR1 SGHRS and CDR2 YFSETQ. Deletions cut 2 bases from V and 10 bases from J, with 10 bases between. The CDR3 totals 12 residues. DNA of the CDR3: TGCGCCAGCAGCTTCACGGAGGCGGAGCAGTTCTTC. Encoded protein: CASSFTEAEQFF.

V gene TRBV7-3 combines with J gene TRBJ2-7; possibly TRBD1 for D (7 bases). Between the trimmed V and J ends, which lost 5 bases and 0 bases, there was a span of 14 bases. The CDR3 sequence is 15 residues long. In germline, CDR1 is SGHTA, CDR2 FQGTGA. The CDR3 loop is CASSLGGTASYEQYF. CDR3 DNA: TGTGCCAGCAGCCTGGGCGGGACAGCCTCCTACGAGCAGTACTTC.

V and J are TRBV18 and TRBJ2-7; 8 bases map to TRBD1. Trimming took 1 base from V and 5 from J; bases not matched to a gene: 7. Germline V gives CDR1 KGHSH, CDR2 LQKENI. The CDR3 consists of 15 residues. The CDR3: CASSPLSGGRDEQYF. The CDR3, as DNA: TGTGCCAGCTCACCACTTTCAGGGGGCAGAGACGAGCAGTACTTC.

This chain uses TRBV19 with TRBJ2-7, with 7 bases that match TRBD1. After removal of 5 bases from V and 0 bases from J, the junction contained 7 bases not matched to a gene. The CDR3 extends over 15 amino acids. Germline CDR1 reads LNHDA; CDR2 reads SQIVND (reference sequence). CDR3 in amino acids: CASSQRDSPSYEQYF. CDR3 DNA: TGTGCCAGTAGTCAGAGGGACAGTCCCTCCTACGAGCAGTACTTC. Complete variable domain (other parts from reference TRBV19 and TRBJ2-7): DGGITQSPKYLFRKEGQNVTLSCEQNLNHDAMYWYRQDPGQGLRLIYYSQIVNDFQKGDIAEGYSVSREKKESFPLTVTSAQKNPTAFYLCASSQRDSPSYEQYFGPGTRLTVT.

This clonotype occurred a few times. This chain uses TRBV7-2 with TRBJ2-3, with 10 bases matching TRBD2. The germline CDR1 and CDR2 sequences are SGHTA and FQGNSA. V dropped 6 bases and J dropped 2; count of bases not matched to a gene: 5. This CDR3 is built from 15 residues. For the CDR3, the DNA is TGTGCCAGCAGTGGACTAGCGGACTTCACAGATACGCAGTATTTT. Amino acid sequence: CASSGLADFTDTQYF.

This clonotype was found many times. This chain connects TRBV10-3 to TRBJ2-6; maybe TRBD2 (5 bases). The CDR3 has 16 residues. The V gene's germline CDR1 is ENHRY and CDR2 SYGVKD. V was clipped by 8 bases and J by 0 bases, with 14 bases between them. The CDR3 here is CAISAELSSGANVLTF. The CDR3 region has the DNA TGTGCCATCTCAGCGGAGCTAAGCTCTGGGGCCAACGTCCTGACTTTC.

This chain's CDR3 is CASSQELLGASGVYNEQFF. In nucleotides, the CDR3 is TGTGCCAGCAGCCAAGAACTCCTTGGGGCTAGCGGGGTCTACAATGAGCAGTTCTTC. J is TRBJ2-1 and V is TRBV3-1; TRBD2 matches at 9 bases. Germline V lookup: CDR1 LGHDT, CDR2 YNNKEL (reference sequence). V lost 0 bases and J lost 3; bases outside the gene matches: 12. CDR3 length equals 19 residues.

This clonotype qualifies as medium-sized. This CDR3 reads CASSPSTGLNEKLFF. CDR3 nucleotides: TGTGCCAGCAGCCCCTCGACAGGGTTAAATGAAAAACTGTTTTTT. The genes are TRBV7-2 and TRBJ1-4; 7 bases align to TRBD1. Germline CDR1 is SGHTA and CDR2 is FQGNSA. This CDR3 is 15 amino acids long. V was clipped by 5 bases and J by 5 bases; unmatched bases: 8.

This clonotype was seen more than once but under ten times. V and J are TRBV9 and TRBJ1-5, with TRBD1 as a possible D gene (6 bases). This CDR3 is built from 14 residues. Germline V gene sequence: CDR1 SGDLS, CDR2 YYNGEE. V was trimmed by 4 bases and J by 9 bases, leaving 17 bases between them. CDR3 sequence (DNA): TGTGCCAGCAGCCCTTGGGCAGGGGACGGGCCCCAGCATTTT. Its translation is CASSPWAGDGPQHF.

In its sample, this clonotype was seen many times. This chain joins TRBV20-1 and TRBJ2-3, with 15 bases that match TRBD2. This CDR3 spans 18 amino acids. The ends lost 3 bases at V and 4 bases at J; junction bases unmatched: 11. Germline CDR1 DFQATT, CDR2 SNEGSKA (reference sequence). CDR3 sequence (DNA): TGCAGTGCTAGTCCACGGACTAGCGGGGGGGCCGAGGCAGATACGCAGTATTTT. This translates into CSASPRTSGGAEADTQYF.